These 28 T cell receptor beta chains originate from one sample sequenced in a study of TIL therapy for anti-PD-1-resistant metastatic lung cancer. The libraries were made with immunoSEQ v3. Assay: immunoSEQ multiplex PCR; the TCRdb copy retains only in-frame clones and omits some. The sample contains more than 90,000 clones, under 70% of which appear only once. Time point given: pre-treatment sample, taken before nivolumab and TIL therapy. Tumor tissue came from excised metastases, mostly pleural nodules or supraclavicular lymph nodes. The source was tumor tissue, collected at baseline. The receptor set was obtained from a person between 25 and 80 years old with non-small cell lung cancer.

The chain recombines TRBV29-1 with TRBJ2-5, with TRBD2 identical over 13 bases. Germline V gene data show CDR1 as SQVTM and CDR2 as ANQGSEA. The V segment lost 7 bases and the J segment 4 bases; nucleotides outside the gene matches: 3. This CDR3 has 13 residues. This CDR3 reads CSARLAGGETQYF. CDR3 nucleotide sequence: TGCAGCGCGAGACTAGCGGGAGGAGAGACCCAGTACTTC.

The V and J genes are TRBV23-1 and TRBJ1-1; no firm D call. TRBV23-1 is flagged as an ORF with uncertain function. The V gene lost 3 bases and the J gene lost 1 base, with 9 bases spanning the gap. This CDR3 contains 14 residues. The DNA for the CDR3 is TGCGCCAGCAGTCATTGGGGTGCGAACACTGAAGCTTTCTTT. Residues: CASSHWGANTEAFF.

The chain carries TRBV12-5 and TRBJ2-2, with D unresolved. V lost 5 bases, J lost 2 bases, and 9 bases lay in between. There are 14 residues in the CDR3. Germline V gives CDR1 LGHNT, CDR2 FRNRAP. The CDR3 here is CASGPPGNTGELFF. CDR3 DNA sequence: TGTGCTAGTGGTCCCCCAGGAAACACCGGGGAGCTGTTTTTT.

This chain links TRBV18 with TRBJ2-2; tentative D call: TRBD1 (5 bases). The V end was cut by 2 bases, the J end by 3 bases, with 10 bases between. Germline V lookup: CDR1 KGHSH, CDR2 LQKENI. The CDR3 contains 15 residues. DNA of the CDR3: TGTGCCAGCTCACCATGGCAGGGCTACACCGGGGAGCTGTTTTTT. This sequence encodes CASSPWQGYTGELFF. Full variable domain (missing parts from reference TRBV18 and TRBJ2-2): NAGVMQNPRHLVRRRGQEARLRCSPMKGHSHVYWYRQLPEEGLKFMVYLQKENIIDESGMPKERFSAEFPKEGPSILRIQQVVRGDSAAYFCASSPWQGYTGELFFGEGSRLTVL.

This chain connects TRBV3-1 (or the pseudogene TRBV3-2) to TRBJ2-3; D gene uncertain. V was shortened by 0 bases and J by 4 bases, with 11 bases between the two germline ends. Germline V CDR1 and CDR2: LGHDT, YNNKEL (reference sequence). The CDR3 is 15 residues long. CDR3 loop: CASSQDLAVSDTQYF. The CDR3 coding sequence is TGTGCCAGCAGCCAAGATTTGGCGGTCTCAGATACGCAGTATTTT.

The CDR3 protein is CASSFRRDREQFF. CDR3 coding DNA: TGTGCCAGCAGCTTCAGGCGGGACCGAGAGCAGTTCTTC. The chain links TRBV7-2 to TRBJ2-1, with a tentative D call TRBD2 (6 bases). Looked up from germline, CDR1 is SGHTA and CDR2 is FQGNSA. The CDR3 loop spans 13 amino acids. Trimming removed 3 bases at V and 10 bases at J, with 13 bases between.

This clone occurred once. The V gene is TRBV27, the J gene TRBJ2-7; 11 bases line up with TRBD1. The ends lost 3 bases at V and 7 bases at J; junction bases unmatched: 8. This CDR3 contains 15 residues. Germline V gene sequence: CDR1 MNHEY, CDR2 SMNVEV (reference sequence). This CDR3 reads CASSFRTGGVYEQYF. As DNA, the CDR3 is TGTGCCAGCAGTTTCAGGACAGGGGGCGTTTATGAGCAGTACTTC.

The CDR3 nucleotides are TGTGCCAGCAGACGGACAGCGGGAACGGGGGTTTATGCGCAGTATTTT. Translating gives CASRRTAGTGVYAQYF. V is TRBV7-2 and J is TRBJ2-3, with D maybe TRBD2 (7 bases). V lost 6 bases and J 10 bases, leaving 26 bases between the germline ends. This CDR3 has 16 amino acids. Germline loops: CDR1 SGHTA, CDR2 FQGNSA.

Here the CDR3 DNA reads TGTGCCAGCAGCTTAAACAGGGTGGACACCGGGGAGCTGTTTTTT. The encoded protein is CASSLNRVDTGELFF. The J gene is TRBJ2-2, the V gene TRBV7-2; a weak D match, TRBD1 (6 bases). Trimming cost V 2 bases and J 3 bases, with 10 bases left between them. In germline, CDR1 is SGHTA, CDR2 FQGNSA. The length of the CDR3 is 15 residues.

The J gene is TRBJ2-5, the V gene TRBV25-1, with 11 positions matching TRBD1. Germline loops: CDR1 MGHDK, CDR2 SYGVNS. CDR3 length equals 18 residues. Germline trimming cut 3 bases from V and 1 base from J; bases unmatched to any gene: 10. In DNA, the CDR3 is TGTGCCAGCAGTGAGTTGGTTCCCGGGACAGGGGGCCAAGAGACCCAGTACTTC. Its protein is CASSELVPGTGGQETQYF.

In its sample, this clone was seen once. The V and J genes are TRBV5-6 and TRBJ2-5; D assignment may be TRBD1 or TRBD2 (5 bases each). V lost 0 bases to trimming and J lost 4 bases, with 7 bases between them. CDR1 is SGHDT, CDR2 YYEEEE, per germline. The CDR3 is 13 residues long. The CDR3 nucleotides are TGTGCCAGCAGCTTGGCAGGGAGAGAGACCCAGTACTTC. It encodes CASSLAGRETQYF.

CDR3 sequence reads: CASSNPENTGELFF. CDR3 DNA sequence: TGTGCCAGCAGTAACCCAGAGAACACCGGGGAGCTGTTTTTT. V and J are TRBV6-5 and TRBJ2-2; no clear D. Per the germline V gene, CDR1 is MNHEY and CDR2 is SVGAGI. Between the trimmed V and J ends, which lost 5 bases and 1 base, there was a span of 8 bases. The CDR3 sequence is 14 residues long.

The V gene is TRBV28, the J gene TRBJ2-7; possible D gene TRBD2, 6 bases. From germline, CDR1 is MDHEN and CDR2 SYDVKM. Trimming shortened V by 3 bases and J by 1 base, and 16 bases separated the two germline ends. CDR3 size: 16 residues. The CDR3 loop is CASSFENDGSSYEQYF. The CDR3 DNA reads TGTGCCAGCAGTTTTGAGAATGACGGGAGTTCCTACGAGCAGTACTTC. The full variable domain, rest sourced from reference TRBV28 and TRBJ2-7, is DVKVTQSSRYLVKRTGEKVFLECVQDMDHENMFWYRQDPGLGLRLIYFSYDVKMKEKGDIPEGYSVSREKKERFSLILESASTNQTSMYLCASSFENDGSSYEQYFGPGTRLTVT.

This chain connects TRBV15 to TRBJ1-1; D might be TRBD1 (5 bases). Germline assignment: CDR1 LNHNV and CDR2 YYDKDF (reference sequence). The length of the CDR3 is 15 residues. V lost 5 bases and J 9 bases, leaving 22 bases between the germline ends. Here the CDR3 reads CATSGGFGQPAQAFF. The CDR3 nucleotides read TGTGCCACCAGCGGGGGGTTTGGACAACCGGCGCAAGCTTTCTTT.

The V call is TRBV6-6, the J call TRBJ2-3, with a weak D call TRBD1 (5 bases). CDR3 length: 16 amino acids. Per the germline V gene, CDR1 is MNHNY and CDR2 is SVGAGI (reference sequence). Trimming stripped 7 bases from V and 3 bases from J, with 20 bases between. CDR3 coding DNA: TGTGCCAGCACTCAAGAGCCCCAGGGATGGACAGATACGCAGTATTTT. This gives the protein CASTQEPQGWTDTQYF.

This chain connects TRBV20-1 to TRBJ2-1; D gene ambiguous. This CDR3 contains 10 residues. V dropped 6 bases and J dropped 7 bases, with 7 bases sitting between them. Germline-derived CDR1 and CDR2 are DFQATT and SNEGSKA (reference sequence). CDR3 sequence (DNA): TGCAGTGCAGCGAAGAATGAGCAGTTCTTC. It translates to CSAAKNEQFF.

The CDR3 DNA is TGTGCCATCGACCCCGGGACAGGGGGCATCACCGGGGAGCTGTTTTTT. This translates into CAIDPGTGGITGELFF. The chain uses TRBV10-3 and TRBJ2-2; 12 bases fit TRBD1. The CDR3 covers 16 residues. V lost 8 bases to trimming and J lost 4 bases; unmatched junction nucleotides: 8. Germline V gene data show CDR1 as ENHRY and CDR2 as SYGVKD.

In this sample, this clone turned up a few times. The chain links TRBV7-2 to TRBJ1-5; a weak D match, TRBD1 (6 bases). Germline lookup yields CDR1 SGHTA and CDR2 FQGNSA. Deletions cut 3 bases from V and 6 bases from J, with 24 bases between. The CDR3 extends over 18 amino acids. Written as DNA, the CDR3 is TGTGCCAGCAGCTTTCCCCCGTCCTTGGACAGCCACGGTCAGCCCCAGCATTTT. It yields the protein CASSFPPSLDSHGQPQHF.

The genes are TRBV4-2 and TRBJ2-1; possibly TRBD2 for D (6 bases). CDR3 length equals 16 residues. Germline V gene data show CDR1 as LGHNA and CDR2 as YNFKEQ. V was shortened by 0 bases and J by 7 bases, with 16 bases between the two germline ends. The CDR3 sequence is CASSQDRASDTNEQFF. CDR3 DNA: TGTGCCAGCAGCCAAGATCGGGCTAGCGACACTAATGAGCAGTTCTTC.

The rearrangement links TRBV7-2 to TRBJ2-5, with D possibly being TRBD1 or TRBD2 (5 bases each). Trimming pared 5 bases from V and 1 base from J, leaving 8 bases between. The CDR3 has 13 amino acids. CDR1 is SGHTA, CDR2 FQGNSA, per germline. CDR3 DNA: TGTGCCAGCAGCCGGGGCCCCCAAGAGACCCAGTACTTC. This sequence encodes CASSRGPQETQYF.

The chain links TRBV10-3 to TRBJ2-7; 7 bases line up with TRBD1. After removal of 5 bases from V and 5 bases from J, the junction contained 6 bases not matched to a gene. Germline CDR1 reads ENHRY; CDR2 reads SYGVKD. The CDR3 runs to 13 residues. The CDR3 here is CAISRQGENEQYF. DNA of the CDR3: TGTGCCATCAGTCGACAGGGTGAAAACGAGCAGTACTTC.

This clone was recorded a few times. The CDR3 protein is CASSSGWDLRSPLHF. CDR3 nucleotide sequence: TGTGCCAGCAGCTCAGGTTGGGATCTGAGGTCACCCCTCCACTTT. The chain uses TRBV7-6 and TRBJ1-6; D is ambiguous. CDR3 length: 15 residues. Germline V gene sequence: CDR1 SGHVS, CDR2 FNYEAQ. V was trimmed by 4 bases and J by 10 bases, leaving 17 bases between them.

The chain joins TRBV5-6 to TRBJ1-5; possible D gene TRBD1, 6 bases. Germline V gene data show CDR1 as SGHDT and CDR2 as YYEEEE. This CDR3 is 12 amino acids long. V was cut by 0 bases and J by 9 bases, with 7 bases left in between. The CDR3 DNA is TGTGCCAGCAGCTTGGCCAGGGGGCCCCAGCATTTT. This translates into CASSLARGPQHF.

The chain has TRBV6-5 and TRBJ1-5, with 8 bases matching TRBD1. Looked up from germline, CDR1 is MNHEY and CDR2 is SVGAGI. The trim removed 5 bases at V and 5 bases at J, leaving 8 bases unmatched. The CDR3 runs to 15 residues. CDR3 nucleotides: TGTGCCAGCAGTAGAGGACAGGGAGGGTATCAGCCCCAGCATTTT. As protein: CASSRGQGGYQPQHF.

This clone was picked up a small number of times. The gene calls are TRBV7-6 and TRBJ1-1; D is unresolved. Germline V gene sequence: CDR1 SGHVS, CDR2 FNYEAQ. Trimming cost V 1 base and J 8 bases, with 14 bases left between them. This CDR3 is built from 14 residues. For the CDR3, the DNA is TGTGCCAGCAGCTTAGTTCAGGAGAGAGGCGAAGCTTTCTTT. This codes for CASSLVQERGEAFF.

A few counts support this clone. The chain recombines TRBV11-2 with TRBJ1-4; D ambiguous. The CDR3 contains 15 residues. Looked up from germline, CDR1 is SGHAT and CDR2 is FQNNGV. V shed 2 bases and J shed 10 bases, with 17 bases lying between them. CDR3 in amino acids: CASSLSLESKGKLFF. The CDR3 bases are TGTGCCAGCAGCTTAAGCCTGGAGTCGAAGGGAAAACTGTTTTTT. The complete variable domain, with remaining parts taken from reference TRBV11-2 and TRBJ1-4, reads EAGVAQSPRYKIIEKRQSVAFWCNPISGHATLYWYQQILGQGPKLLIQFQNNGVVDDSQLPKDRFSAERLKGVDSTLKIQPAKLEDSAVYLCASSLSLESKGKLFFGSGTQLSVL.

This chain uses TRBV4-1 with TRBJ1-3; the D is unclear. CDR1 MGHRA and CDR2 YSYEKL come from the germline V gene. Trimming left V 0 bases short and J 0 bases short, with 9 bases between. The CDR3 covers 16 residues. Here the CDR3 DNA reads TGCGCCAGCAGCCAAGATCGAGGTTTCTCTGGAAACACCATATATTTT. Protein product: CASSQDRGFSGNTIYF.

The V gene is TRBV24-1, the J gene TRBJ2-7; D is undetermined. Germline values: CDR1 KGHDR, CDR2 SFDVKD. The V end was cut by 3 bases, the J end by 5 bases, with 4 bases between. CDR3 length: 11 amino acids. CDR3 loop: CATSDLDEQYF. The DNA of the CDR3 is TGTGCCACCAGTGATCTGGACGAGCAGTACTTC.